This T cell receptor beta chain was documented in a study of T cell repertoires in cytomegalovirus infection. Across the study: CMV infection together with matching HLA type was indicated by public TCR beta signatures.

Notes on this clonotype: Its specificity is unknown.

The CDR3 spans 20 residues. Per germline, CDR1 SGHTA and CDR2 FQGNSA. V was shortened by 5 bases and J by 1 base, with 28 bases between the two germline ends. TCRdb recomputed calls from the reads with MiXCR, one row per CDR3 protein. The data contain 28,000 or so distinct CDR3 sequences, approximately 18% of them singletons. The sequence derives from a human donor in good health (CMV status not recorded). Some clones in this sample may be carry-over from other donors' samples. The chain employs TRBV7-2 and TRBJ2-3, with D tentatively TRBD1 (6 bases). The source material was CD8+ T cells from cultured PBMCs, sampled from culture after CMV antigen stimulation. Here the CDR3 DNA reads TGTGCCAGCAGCCCAGCCCTGGCAGGGGTACAGAGTCTAGGCACAGATACGCAGTATTTT. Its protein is CASSPALAGVQSLGTDTQYF. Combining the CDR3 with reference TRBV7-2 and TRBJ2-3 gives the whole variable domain GAGVSQSPSNKVTEKGKDVELRCDPISGHTALYWYRQSLGQGLEFLIYFQGNSAPDKSGLPSDRFSAERTGGSVSTLTIQRTQQEDSAVYLCASSPALAGVQSLGTDTQYFGPGTRLTVL.